One sample yielded the 5 T cell receptor beta chains listed below, sequenced in a study of blood T cells in healthy people across ages. Combining a sample-barcoded 5' primer with a J-beta primer mix, a second PCR ran for roughly 6 to 12 cycles. Each CDR3 protein is one row after TCRdb ran MiXCR on the 5' RACE reads. The table records 780,000 or so distinct CDR3 sequences, about 61% of them present only once. Sequencing used blood. The receptors shown here come from a man aged 35 to 55 in good health.

This chain joins TRBV11-3 and TRBJ2-1; D is unclear. Germline V gene lookup returns CDR1 SGHNT and CDR2 YENEEA. This CDR3 region has 15 residues. V dropped 0 bases and J dropped 4 bases, with 10 bases sitting between them. Here the CDR3 reads CASSLDSDIYNEQFF. CDR3 bases: TGTGCCAGCAGCTTAGACTCAGACATATACAATGAGCAGTTCTTC. Together with reference TRBV11-3 and TRBJ2-1, the CDR3 gives the full variable domain: EAGVVQSPRYKIIEKKQPVAFWCNPISGHNTLYWYLQNLGQGPELLIRYENEEAVDDSQLPKDRFSAERLKGVDSTLKIQPAELGDSAVYLCASSLDSDIYNEQFFGPGTRLTVL.

The rearrangement uses TRBV19 and TRBJ1-1; the match to TRBD1 covers 10 bases. The germline V gene has CDR1 LNHDA and CDR2 SQIVND (reference sequence). The trim removed 6 bases at V and 2 bases at J, leaving 3 bases unmatched. This CDR3 contains 14 residues. As DNA, the CDR3 is TGTGCCAGTAGCCAGACAGGGGGCAACACTGAAGCTTTCTTT. It is translated as CASSQTGGNTEAFF.

The chain carries TRBV11-1 and TRBJ2-1, with 9 bases identical to TRBD2. Trimming at V came to 5 bases and at J to 5 bases, leaving 10 bases not matched to a gene. The CDR3 consists of 16 residues. In germline, CDR1 is SGHAT, CDR2 FQDESV (reference sequence). CDR3 nucleotide sequence: TGTGCCAGCAGCCCCCCACTAGCGGGCGCCCACAATGAGCAGTTCTTC. Its translation is CASSPPLAGAHNEQFF. The full variable domain, completed using reference TRBV11-1 and TRBJ2-1, is EAEVAQSPRYKITEKSQAVAFWCDPISGHATLYWYRQILGQGPELLVQFQDESVVDDSQLPKDRFSAERLKGVDSTLKIQPAELGDSAMYLCASSPPLAGAHNEQFFGPGTRLTVL.

This clonotype has just a few counts. Germline is not matched at one junction end, which may reflect a read error. The chain recombines TRBV20-1 with TRBJ2-6; D not resolved. The CDR3 is 14 residues long. Germline V gives CDR1 DFQATT, CDR2 SNEGSKA (reference sequence). The CDR3 here is CSARDPSGANVLTF. The CDR3 coding sequence is TGCAGTGCGAGAGACCCCTCTGGGGCCAACGTCCTGACTTTC.

There are a few counts of this clonotype. The rearrangement links TRBV18 to TRBJ2-7; TRBD2 matches 16 bases. The J segment lost 2 bases and the V segment lost 4 bases, leaving 8 bases of the junction unmatched. The germline CDR1 and CDR2 sequences are KGHSH and LQKENI. This CDR3 is 18 amino acids long. The CDR3 region is CASSRPGTSGRVAYEQYF. CDR3 in DNA: TGTGCCAGCTCACGTCCCGGGACTAGCGGGAGGGTGGCCTACGAGCAGTACTTC.